The 32 T cell receptor beta chains below come from one sample, sequenced in a study of blood T cell repertoires in COVID-19. Assay used: immunoSEQ multiplex PCR; TCRdb lists only in-frame clones, some missing. The sample shows approximately 190,000 clones, 75% to 90% of them seen only once. The source material was peripheral blood. The receptors come from a man in his 60s with acute or convalescent COVID-19.

V gene TRBV27 combines with J gene TRBJ1-4; TRBD1 agrees at 8 bases. V shed 2 bases, J shed 3 bases, and the junction held 5 bases outside the gene matches. The CDR3 is made up of 16 amino acids. The V gene's germline CDR1 is MNHEY and CDR2 SMNVEV (reference sequence). As DNA, the CDR3 is TGTGCCAGCAGTTTAACCCAGGGGGCCGCTAATGAAAAACTGTTTTTT. It specifies CASSLTQGAANEKLFF.

The rearrangement links TRBV7-2 to TRBJ2-1; 12 nucleotides align to TRBD2. This CDR3 is built from 18 residues. CDR1 is SGHTA, CDR2 FQGNSA, per germline. V shed 1 base, J shed 0 bases, and the junction held 4 bases outside the gene matches. The CDR3 DNA reads TGTGCCAGCAGCTTAGAAACTAGCGGGGGGAGCTCCTACAATGAGCAGTTCTTC. Its protein product is CASSLETSGGSSYNEQFF.

The chain uses TRBV18 and TRBJ2-1; 11 bases line up with TRBD2. The CDR3 is made up of 16 amino acids. Trimming took 4 bases from V and 0 from J; bases not matched to a gene: 2. Germline assignment: CDR1 KGHSH and CDR2 LQKENI. The CDR3 DNA is TGTGCCAGCTCACGTGGGACTAGCGGCTCCTACAATGAGCAGTTCTTC. As protein: CASSRGTSGSYNEQFF.

V and J are TRBV11-2 and TRBJ1-6, with unresolved D. The germline V gene encodes CDR1 SGHAT and CDR2 FQNNGV. V lost 1 base, J lost 3 bases, and 7 bases lay in between. The length of the CDR3 is 15 residues. CDR3 in amino acids: CASSLGQLYNSPLHF. DNA for the CDR3: TGTGCCAGCAGCTTAGGTCAACTCTATAATTCACCCCTCCACTTT.

The V call is TRBV27, the J call TRBJ1-1, with D hard to call. The CDR3 has 13 amino acids. The V and J ends lost 6 bases and 4 bases respectively, with 12 bases between them. From germline, CDR1 is MNHEY and CDR2 SMNVEV (reference sequence). As DNA, the CDR3 is TGTGCCAGCAGCACGGCAGGAAGCACTGAAGCTTTCTTT. Its protein product is CASSTAGSTEAFF.

The gene calls are TRBV19 and TRBJ2-7; possible D gene TRBD1, 5 bases. The CDR3 loop spans 13 amino acids. Trimming took 6 bases from V and 5 from J, leaving 14 bases between them. Germline loops: CDR1 LNHDA, CDR2 SQIVND (reference sequence). DNA of the CDR3: TGTGCCAGTAGAGGTTGGGGCAGCGACGAGCAGTACTTC. This sequence encodes CASRGWGSDEQYF. The full variable domain, with the rest looked up from reference TRBV19 and TRBJ2-7, is DGGITQSPKYLFRKEGQNVTLSCEQNLNHDAMYWYRQDPGQGLRLIYYSQIVNDFQKGDIAEGYSVSREKKESFPLTVTSAQKNPTAFYLCASRGWGSDEQYFGPGTRLTVT.

The V call is TRBV4-1, the J call TRBJ2-7; D is perhaps TRBD1 (6 bases). The ends were cut back, 2 bases at V and 4 bases at J, with 9 bases in the middle. The CDR3 is 13 residues long. The V gene's germline CDR1 is MGHRA and CDR2 YSYEKL. This chain's CDR3 is CASSQQGQYEQYF. The CDR3 nucleotides are TGCGCCAGCAGCCAACAGGGGCAATACGAGCAGTACTTC.

The gene calls are TRBV3-1 (or the pseudogene TRBV3-2) and TRBJ1-1; D is perhaps TRBD1 (5 bases). The CDR3 is 16 amino acids. Germline assignment: CDR1 LGHDT and CDR2 YNNKEL (reference sequence). The V end was cut by 4 bases, the J end by 2 bases, with 17 bases between. The CDR3 coding sequence is TGTGCCAGCAGCCGGGATTGGCAGGGTGGAAACACTGAAGCTTTCTTT. Encoded protein: CASSRDWQGGNTEAFF.

The rearrangement joins TRBV5-1 to TRBJ2-1; 7 nucleotides align to TRBD1. V shed 0 bases and J 5 bases; nucleotides not matched to a gene: 2. CDR3 length equals 14 residues. Germline values: CDR1 SGHRS, CDR2 YFSETQ. CDR3 in amino acids: CASSLGQGNNEQFF. CDR3 DNA sequence: TGCGCCAGCAGCTTGGGACAGGGAAACAATGAGCAGTTCTTC.

This sequence joins TRBV9 and TRBJ1-3; 10 bases agree with TRBD1. The V and J ends lost 4 bases and 7 bases, in that order; junction bases with no gene match: 2. This CDR3 contains 13 residues. Germline V gives CDR1 SGDLS, CDR2 YYNGEE. DNA of the CDR3: TGTGCCAGCAGCACGGGACAGGGGAACACCATATATTTT. This gives the protein CASSTGQGNTIYF.

The genes are TRBV6-5 and TRBJ1-1; D remains ambiguous. Trimming took off 7 bases at V and 1 base at J, with 10 bases between the two ends. Looked up from germline, CDR1 is MNHEY and CDR2 is SVGAGI. This CDR3 spans 13 amino acids. CDR3 DNA sequence: TGTGCCAGCACCACGGAGGCGAACACTGAAGCTTTCTTT. This encodes CASTTEANTEAFF.

This clone appeared once. The chain combines TRBV2 with TRBJ2-5; D unresolved. V was clipped by 2 bases and J by 4 bases, with 5 bases between them. The CDR3 is 12 residues long. CDR1 is SNHLY and CDR2 is FYNNEI in the germline V gene. DNA of the CDR3: TGTGCCAGCAGTGAAATCGGAGAGACCCAGTACTTC. It codes for CASSEIGETQYF.

The rearrangement uses TRBV5-1 and TRBJ1-3; TRBD1 aligns across 9 bases. Germline V gene data show CDR1 as SGHRS and CDR2 as YFSETQ. Losses at the gene ends were 4 bases for V and 3 bases for J; bases not matched to a gene: 2. The CDR3 is 14 residues long. As DNA, the CDR3 is TGCGCCAGCAGCCGGGACAGGGTTGGAAACACCATATATTTT. Its translation is CASSRDRVGNTIYF.

Remarks on this clone: Other nucleotide sequences in the sample specify the same CDR3. The chain has TRBV6-5 and TRBJ2-7; no clear D gene. Between the trimmed V and J ends, which lost 2 bases and 7 bases, there was a span of 9 bases. The V gene's germline CDR1 is MNHEY and CDR2 SVGAGI. This CDR3 is built from 12 residues. The CDR3 is CASSYPGGEQYF. The DNA for the CDR3 is TGTGCCAGCAGTTACCCGGGTGGGGAGCAGTACTTC.

This clone showed up just a few times. J is TRBJ1-2 and V is TRBV12-3 or TRBV12-4; 9 nucleotides line up with TRBD1. V was clipped by 6 bases and J by 10 bases; unmatched bases: 6. The CDR3 has 12 residues. For the CDR3, the DNA is TGTGCCAGCAGCGGGACAGGGAATCCCTACACCTTC. Protein: CASSGTGNPYTF.

The chain uses TRBV15 and TRBJ2-3, with 7 bases matching TRBD2. V was pared by 0 bases and J by 11 bases, with 2 bases of the junction left unmatched. The CDR3 runs to 12 residues. Germline assignment: CDR1 LNHNV and CDR2 YYDKDF (reference sequence). Here the CDR3 DNA reads TGTGCCACCAGCAGAGAGGGCGGGGGGCAGTATTTT. It is translated as CATSREGGGQYF.

The V gene is TRBV7-3, the J gene TRBJ2-2; D remains unclear. The V gene lost 0 bases and the J gene lost 4 bases, with 9 bases spanning the gap. Germline V gives CDR1 SGHTA, CDR2 FQGTGA. The CDR3 sequence is 15 residues long. The CDR3 bases are TGTGCCAGCAGCTTAACGTCACTGAGCACCGGGGAGCTGTTTTTT. It yields the protein CASSLTSLSTGELFF.

The V call is TRBV6-1, the J call TRBJ1-1, with 9 bases lining up with TRBD1. V dropped 3 bases and J dropped 2; count of bases not matched to a gene: 4. Germline V gene sequence: CDR1 MNHNS, CDR2 SASEGT. This CDR3 is 15 amino acids long. In nucleotides, the CDR3 is TGTGCCAGCAGTGACTCGGGACAGGGCAACACTGAAGCTTTCTTT. This codes for CASSDSGQGNTEAFF.

The chain uses TRBV4-3 and TRBJ2-2; 10 bases align to TRBD2. CDR3 length equals 18 residues. Germline V gene lookup returns CDR1 LGHNA and CDR2 YSLEER. Trimming cost V 0 bases and J 2 bases; bases outside gene matches: 6. The DNA for the CDR3 is TGCGCCAGCAGCCAAGAAACTAGCGGGGCTATTAACACCGGGGAGCTGTTTTTT. Amino acids: CASSQETSGAINTGELFF.

The chain is built from TRBV24-1 and TRBJ2-7; the D is unclear. The V and J ends lost 4 bases and 1 base respectively, with 7 bases between them. CDR3 length: 13 amino acids. The germline gives CDR1 KGHDR, CDR2 SFDVKD. The CDR3 DNA follows: TGTGCCACCAGTGACCCCCAGTCCTACGAGCAGTACTTC. The encoded protein is CATSDPQSYEQYF.

Concerning this clone itself: Other nucleotide sequences in the sample specify the same CDR3. V usage is TRBV28 and J usage is TRBJ2-7; the match to TRBD1 covers 11 bases. After removal of 4 bases from V and 3 bases from J, the junction contained 5 bases not matched to a gene. This CDR3 has 15 amino acids. Germline-derived CDR1 and CDR2 are MDHEN and SYDVKM. The CDR3 reads CASSSGQGAVYEQYF. DNA of the CDR3: TGTGCCAGCAGTTCCGGACAGGGGGCGGTCTACGAGCAGTACTTC.

This chain links TRBV2 with TRBJ2-7; 10 bases are shared with TRBD2. Trimming removed 6 bases from V and 5 bases from J; junction bases left unmatched: 10. This CDR3 contains 15 residues. Germline CDR1 SNHLY, CDR2 FYNNEI. CDR3 in amino acids: CASRRGLAPFDEQYF. For the CDR3, the DNA is TGTGCCAGCAGGCGGGGACTAGCGCCCTTCGACGAGCAGTACTTC.

DNA of the CDR3: TGTGCCAGCAGTGATCCAGGGAAGGCTAATGAAAAACTGTTTTTT. Amino acids: CASSDPGKANEKLFF. This chain links TRBV2 with TRBJ1-4, with D possibly being TRBD1 (5 bases). CDR3 length: 15 residues. V dropped 3 bases and J dropped 3 bases, with 11 bases sitting between them. The V gene's germline CDR1 is SNHLY and CDR2 FYNNEI.

The rearrangement joins TRBV9 to TRBJ2-3, with 10 bases identical to TRBD1. CDR3 length equals 15 residues. V dropped 4 bases and J dropped 4; count of bases not matched to a gene: 6. CDR1 is SGDLS and CDR2 is YYNGEE in the germline V gene. The CDR3 sequence is CASSRGDRGADTQYF. DNA of the CDR3: TGTGCCAGCAGCCGAGGGGACAGGGGTGCAGATACGCAGTATTTT.

This chain uses TRBV9 with TRBJ2-7, with D maybe TRBD1 (6 bases). Germline V gives CDR1 SGDLS, CDR2 YYNGEE. Trimming took 0 bases from V and 3 from J, leaving 7 bases between them. The CDR3 is made up of 13 amino acids. In DNA form, the CDR3 reads TGTGCCAGCAGCGTAGGGGGGCACTACGAGCAGTACTTC. It codes for CASSVGGHYEQYF.

The rearrangement uses TRBV27 and TRBJ1-5, with 8 bases matching TRBD1. Per the germline V gene, CDR1 is MNHEY and CDR2 is SMNVEV (reference sequence). After removal of 5 bases from V and 5 bases from J, the junction contained 11 bases not matched to a gene. This CDR3 is built from 16 residues. This CDR3 reads CASSPIPGTGYQPQHF. CDR3 DNA sequence: TGTGCCAGCAGTCCCATCCCCGGGACAGGTTATCAGCCCCAGCATTTT.

The chain combines TRBV7-3 with TRBJ1-2; D ambiguous. The CDR3 has 15 amino acids. Germline V gives CDR1 SGHTA, CDR2 FQGTGA. V lost 6 bases, J lost 12 bases, and 26 bases lay in between. The CDR3 DNA is TGTGCCAGCAGACCCCGAGCGGAATCGATGTTGGGCCACACCTTC. Translation gives CASRPRAESMLGHTF.

This chain links TRBV11-3 with TRBJ2-1, with D maybe TRBD2 (5 bases). Trimming pared 6 bases from V and 8 bases from J, leaving 14 bases between. The length of the CDR3 is 13 residues. Germline V lookup: CDR1 SGHNT, CDR2 YENEEA. The CDR3 loop is CASRRSGSHEQFF. The CDR3, as DNA: TGTGCCAGCAGGCGGTCGGGGTCCCATGAGCAGTTCTTC.

The chain carries TRBV19 and TRBJ1-6; D gene ambiguous. The germline V gene encodes CDR1 LNHDA and CDR2 SQIVND (reference sequence). The CDR3 spans 13 residues. Trimming took off 5 bases at V and 4 bases at J, with 6 bases between the two ends. The CDR3 DNA sequence: TGTGCCAGTAGTTCAGTTTATAATTCACCCCTCCACTTT. Encoded protein: CASSSVYNSPLHF. Supplemented by reference TRBV19 and TRBJ1-6, the full variable domain reads DGGITQSPKYLFRKEGQNVTLSCEQNLNHDAMYWYRQDPGQGLRLIYYSQIVNDFQKGDIAEGYSVSREKKESFPLTVTSAQKNPTAFYLCASSSVYNSPLHFGNGTRLTVT.

This rearrangement joins TRBV9 to TRBJ1-2, with D possibly being TRBD1 (5 bases). Germline V gives CDR1 SGDLS, CDR2 YYNGEE. The V and J ends lost 0 bases and 0 bases respectively, with 18 bases between them. The CDR3 has 18 residues. CDR3 coding DNA: TGTGCCAGCAGCGTAGTGGGTCAGGGTGCCCAAGCTAACTATGGCTACACCTTC. Its translation: CASSVVGQGAQANYGYTF.

This sequence joins TRBV7-8 and TRBJ1-2; possible D gene TRBD1, 6 bases. The germline V gene has CDR1 SGHVS and CDR2 FQNEAQ. CDR3 length: 13 residues. Trimming took 5 bases from V and 5 from J, leaving 12 bases between them. CDR3 loop: CASSLDSGYGYTF. In nucleotides, the CDR3 is TGTGCCAGCAGCCTGGACAGTGGGTATGGCTACACCTTC.

The chain combines TRBV19 with TRBJ1-4; D not certain. This CDR3 comprises 12 residues. The germline gives CDR1 LNHDA, CDR2 SQIVND (reference sequence). Trimming took 4 bases from V and 6 from J, leaving 6 bases between them. The CDR3 loop reads CASSKRDEKLFF. The CDR3 coding sequence is TGTGCCAGTAGTAAACGAGATGAAAAACTGTTTTTT.